This T cell receptor beta chain was documented in a study of blood T cell repertoires in COVID-19. Ages ranged from about 18 to 89 years, with residence in 24 US areas. Clinical history as reported by participants underpinned cohort assignment. Exposed volunteers were people who met a COVID-19 case within 2 weeks before study entry. Generated by immunoSEQ multiplex PCR, the TCRdb table keeps only in-frame clones and is missing some. In the table there are about 240,000 clones, about four fifths of which are singletons. Sequencing used PBMCs or T cells enriched from blood (not recorded which). The origin of this receptor is a middle-aged woman who had been exposed to COVID-19.

CDR3 coding DNA: TGTGCCAGCAGGGGTACAGGGAATTCACCCCTCCACTTT. Translating gives CASRGTGNSPLHF. The V call is TRBV27, the J call TRBJ1-6; tentatively, D is TRBD1 (6 bases). With 6 bases removed from V and 7 bases from J, the gap between germline ends came to 10 bases. Germline CDR1 and CDR2: MNHEY and SMNVEV (reference sequence). The CDR3 extends over 13 amino acids.